The rows below give T cell receptor beta chains drawn from one sample of a study of control samples from healthy donors and cancer patients. The repertoire was sequenced with immunoSEQ multiplex PCR; TCRdb's copy has only in-frame clones and lacks some. Of about 250,000 clones detected, roughly 80% appear once; the ten largest clones hold 10% to 15%. The source material was PBMCs. The source of these receptors is a woman aged 55-69 years with lung cancer. The CDR3 runs from the conserved cysteine through the conserved F or W. A D gene is named only where the DNA matches it firmly. Clone size appears in some rows only: once, few, many, or a class for an expanded clone.

V gene	D gene	clone size	J gene	CDR3 protein
TRBV28	.	.	TRBJ2-3	CASSSLGSTFSTDTQYF
TRBV30	TRBD1	.	TRBJ2-1	CAWSVPGGYNEQFF
TRBV10-3	.	.	TRBJ1-3	CAISGSGYSGNTIYF
TRBV6-6	.	.	TRBJ2-7	CASGRGRGGVISEQYF
TRBV9	.	.	TRBJ1-2	CASSVGRDESNYGYTF
TRBV27	TRBD1	.	TRBJ1-2	CASSPTGQVPGGYTF
TRBV11-2	TRBD1	.	TRBJ1-2	CASSPRGQGAEGYTF
TRBV7-9	TRBD1	.	TRBJ1-5	CASSLASEGGRQPQHF
TRBV18	.	.	TRBJ1-1	CASSPPSPGTEAFF
TRBV6-2/TRBV6-3	.	.	TRBJ1-1	CASSFAGQQFVTEAFF
TRBV7-9	.	.	TRBJ2-2	CASSFRQMGTGELFF
TRBV2	TRBD1	.	TRBJ1-6	CASLRDRGESPLHF
TRBV20-1	.	.	TRBJ2-7	CSASYEHYEQYF
TRBV27	.	.	TRBJ2-4	CASSLEGRSWYF
TRBV28	.	few	TRBJ1-4	CASSAPGDEKLFF
TRBV18	.	.	TRBJ2-1	CASSPERQPYNEQFF
TRBV9	.	.	TRBJ2-1	CASSVVPPHDNEQFF
TRBV9	.	.	TRBJ1-3	CASSVDRGNTIYF
TRBV5-1	.	.	TRBJ1-1	CASSSDGANTEAFF
TRBV19	.	.	TRBJ1-4	CASSTDMIVGTSGIEKLFF
TRBV11-1	TRBD1	.	TRBJ2-1	CASSADRVRDEQFF
TRBV6-5	.	.	TRBJ2-1	CASGIGLSSYNEQFF
TRBV28	TRBD1	.	TRBJ1-2	CASSPPPRQGGGYTF
TRBV19	TRBD1	.	TRBJ1-5	CASSLGTGGGQPQHF
TRBV7-9	TRBD2	few	TRBJ2-1	CASSLGEGGTSGSHEQFF
TRBV4-1	.	.	TRBJ1-6	CASSSTPEYNSPLHF
TRBV2	TRBD1	.	TRBJ1-2	CASSESRQGTYGYTF
TRBV19	.	.	TRBJ1-4	CASSPQTVFGEKLFF
TRBV4-1	TRBD1	.	TRBJ1-2	CASSQEAGGDLYGYTF
TRBV5-4	TRBD1	.	TRBJ2-7	CASSFLAGGPGEQYF
TRBV27	TRBD2	.	TRBJ2-1	CASSLEGGGWRLAGAYNEQFF
TRBV11-2	TRBD2	.	TRBJ2-3	CASSRLGTSGADTQYF
TRBV7-9	.	.	TRBJ1-1	CASSYGIVGAFF
TRBV5-1	TRBD2	.	TRBJ2-1	CASSGLGREGYNEQFF
TRBV3-1/TRBV3-2	.	.	TRBJ1-1	CASSRYVGGETEAFF
TRBV24-1	.	.	TRBJ1-6	CATSDSAPLHF
TRBV12-3/TRBV12-4	.	.	TRBJ2-7	CATQKGDEQYF
TRBV19	TRBD1	.	TRBJ2-7	CASSAPTGGGYEQYF
TRBV6-1	.	.	TRBJ1-1	CASSERTAGTEAFF
TRBV5-5	.	once	TRBJ2-7	CASSGGTRYEQYF